One and the same sample provided the 15 T cell receptor beta chains below, sequenced in a study of glioma-infiltrating T cells. TCR alpha and beta CDR3 regions were amplified from RNA using iRepertoire nested multiplex PCR. TCRdb reprocessed the multiplex PCR reads with MiXCR, giving one entry per CDR3 protein. This sample has fewer than 200,000 distinct CDR3 sequences, with approximately 30% found just once. The specimen sequenced was glioma tissue, nonneoplastic brain tissue, or PBMCs (not recorded which). The receptor source for this set is a human donor with low-grade glioma or glioblastoma, undergoing nonglioma brain surgery, or in good health (not recorded which).

As regards this clonotype: A much larger clonotype is one base distant, so this may be a read error. The V gene is TRBV3-1, the J gene TRBJ1-3; D call uncertain. The CDR3 sequence is 15 residues long. In germline, CDR1 is LGHDT, CDR2 YNNKEL (reference sequence). The CDR3 loop reads CASSSDRNSENTIYF. The CDR3 coding sequence is TGTGCCAGCAGCTCGGACCGAAACTCTGAAAACACCATATATTTT.

In this sample, this clonotype turned up many times. The chain uses TRBV7-2 and TRBJ2-2, with 8 bases fitting TRBD1. Germline CDR1 reads SGHTA; CDR2 reads FQGNSA. Trimming at V came to 1 base and at J to 6 bases, leaving 4 bases not matched to a gene. The CDR3 sequence is 15 residues long. CDR3 DNA sequence: TGTGCCAGCAGCTTAGGGACAGGGATAGCCGGGGAGCTGTTTTTT. This codes for CASSLGTGIAGELFF.

This clonotype showed up just a few times. The rearrangement links TRBV19 to TRBJ1-1, with TRBD1 as a possible D gene (5 bases). This CDR3 contains 13 residues. CDR1 and CDR2 (germline): LNHDA, SQIVND (reference sequence). V gave up 10 bases and J gave up 4 bases, with 16 bases separating them. This CDR3 reads CATQTDWGTEAFF. The CDR3 coding sequence is TGTGCCACCCAGACAGACTGGGGCACTGAAGCTTTCTTT.

The J gene is TRBJ1-2, the V gene TRBV30; D is uncertain. Germline V gene sequence: CDR1 GTSNPN, CDR2 SVGIG (reference sequence). Between the trimmed V and J ends, which lost 4 bases and 4 bases, there was a span of 19 bases. This CDR3 has 15 residues. CDR3 region: CAWKLQTGSGYGYTF. The CDR3 nucleotides read TGTGCCTGGAAGCTTCAAACGGGTTCGGGCTATGGCTACACCTTC. Based on the CDR3 plus reference TRBV30 and TRBJ1-2, the full variable domain is SQTIHQWPATLVQPVGSPLSLECTVEGTSNPNLYWYRQAAGRGLQLLFYSVGIGQISSEVPQNLSASRPQDRQFILSSKKLLLSDSGFYLCAWKLQTGSGYGYTFGSGTRLTVV.

This clonotype showed up many times. The V call is TRBV29-1, the J call TRBJ1-2; D unresolved. Germline V gene lookup returns CDR1 SQVTM and CDR2 ANQGSEA. The CDR3 runs to 11 residues. Trimming removed 1 base from V and 7 bases from J, with 7 bases in between. DNA of the CDR3: TGCAGCGTTGAAGGGGTGGGTGGCTACACCTTC. This gives the protein CSVEGVGGYTF.

At least ten counts were recorded for this clonotype. The CDR3 here is CASSQVRTGGYEQYF. CDR3 sequence (DNA): TGCGCCAGCAGCCAAGTTCGGACAGGGGGCTACGAGCAGTACTTC. The chain employs TRBV4-1 and TRBJ2-7, with 10 bases lining up with TRBD1. CDR1 is MGHRA, CDR2 YSYEKL, per germline. The ends lost 1 base at V and 3 bases at J; junction bases unmatched: 3. The CDR3 spans 15 residues.

The table lists this clonotype with a few counts. The gene calls are TRBV12-3 or TRBV12-4 and TRBJ2-7; D might be TRBD1 (5 bases). This CDR3 has 12 amino acids. Trimming removed 6 bases from V and 5 bases from J, with 11 bases in between. The CDR3 loop is CASRKTGHEQYF. CDR3 in DNA: TGTGCCAGCAGGAAAACAGGTCACGAGCAGTACTTC.

This clonotype occurred a few times. The rearrangement joins TRBV19 to TRBJ2-7; unclear D gene. The germline V gene has CDR1 LNHDA and CDR2 SQIVND (reference sequence). The CDR3 is 14 residues long. Trimming pared 6 bases from V and 3 bases from J, leaving 15 bases between. The CDR3: CASSSPGLIYEQYF. The CDR3 nucleotides are TGTGCCAGTAGCAGCCCGGGCCTAATCTACGAGCAGTACTTC.

With regard to this clonotype: A clone one base away is much larger, so this may be a read error. The rearrangement links TRBV20-1 to TRBJ2-7, with D unresolved. Germline-derived CDR1 and CDR2 are DFQATT and SNEGSKA (reference sequence). The CDR3 is made up of 15 amino acids. The CDR3 loop is CSARVSGLSSFEQYF. CDR3 nucleotides: TGCAGTGCTAGGGTTTCGGGCTTAAGCTCCTTCGAGCAGTACTTC.

This clonotype showed up many times. The CDR3 sequence is CASSGTENTEAFF. The CDR3 DNA reads as TGCGCCAGCAGCGGGACAGAGAACACTGAAGCTTTCTTT. V usage is TRBV4-1 and J usage is TRBJ1-1; 7 bases align to TRBD1. Trimming at V came to 5 bases and at J to 1 base, leaving 1 base not matched to a gene. Looked up from germline, CDR1 is MGHRA and CDR2 is YSYEKL. This CDR3 comprises 13 residues.

The rearrangement links TRBV20-1 to TRBJ2-1, with 9 bases fitting TRBD1. CDR3 length: 12 residues. From germline, CDR1 is DFQATT and CDR2 SNEGSKA (reference sequence). CDR3 sequence reads: CSYRDREGEQFF. CDR3 DNA: TGCAGCTACCGGGACAGGGAGGGTGAGCAGTTCTTC.

This clonotype was counted at least ten times. V and J are TRBV20-1 and TRBJ2-7; 7 bases fit TRBD2. Germline CDR1 reads DFQATT; CDR2 reads SNEGSKA (reference sequence). The CDR3 is 15 residues long. V gave up 6 bases and J gave up 3 bases; unmatched junction bases: 14. CDR3 loop: CSAKTNGRSLYEQYF. In nucleotides, the CDR3 is TGCAGTGCCAAGACTAACGGGAGGTCCCTCTACGAGCAGTACTTC.

A note on this clonotype: A much larger clone differs by one base, so this may be a read error. The chain has TRBV12-3 or TRBV12-4 and TRBJ2-5; the D is unclear. The CDR3 is 14 residues long. The CDR3 DNA follows: TGTGCCAGCAGTTTAGCTCGAGGCATTGAGACCAAGTACTTC. Its protein is CASSLARGIETKYF.

This clonotype was seen many times. The chain has TRBV7-9 and TRBJ2-1; the D is unclear. This CDR3 is built from 10 residues. The V and J ends lost 5 bases and 6 bases respectively, with 2 bases between them. Germline V gives CDR1 SEHNR, CDR2 FQNEAQ (reference sequence). For the CDR3, the DNA is TGTGCCAGCAGCCGCAATGAGCAGTTCTTC. Protein product: CASSRNEQFF. Supplemented by reference TRBV7-9 and TRBJ2-1, the full variable domain reads DTGVSQNPRHKITKRGQNVTFRCDPISEHNRLYWYRQTLGQGPEFLTYFQNEAQLEKSRLLSDRFSAERPKGSFSTLEIQRTEQGDSAMYLCASSRNEQFFGPGTRLTVL.

This clonotype occurred once. The chain joins TRBV30 to TRBJ2-1; no reliable D call. CDR3 size: 14 residues. The germline gives CDR1 GTSNPN, CDR2 SVGIG (reference sequence). With 2 bases removed from V and 5 bases from J, the gap between germline ends came to 13 bases. The CDR3 spells CAWSPRTVDNEQFF. DNA of the CDR3: TGTGCCTGGAGTCCGCGGACGGTGGACAATGAGCAGTTCTTC.